This T cell receptor beta chain was found in a study of shared clonotypes between healthy human individuals. Data came from immunoSEQ multiplex PCR; TCRdb stores just in-frame clones and leaves some out. The sample records around 1.9 million clones, 85% to 95% being singletons. The naive CD8 fraction comprised CD45RO-negative cells positively selected for CCR7 and excluded terminally differentiated effector memory CD45RA+ cells. CDR3 length: 14 residues. The V gene's germline CDR1 is SEHNR and CDR2 FQNEAQ (reference sequence). V was clipped by 2 bases and J by 9 bases, with 15 bases between them. This clone was recorded once.

The V call is TRBV7-9, the J call TRBJ2-3; D may correspond to TRBD1 or TRBD2 (6 bases each). The sequenced material came from naive CD8+ T cells from PBMCs. This TCR derives from a man in his late teens or twenties in good health. Some clones in this sample may be carry-over from other donors' samples. The CDR3 coding sequence is TGTGCCAGCAGCTTAAGAGGGGAAGGGGGGACGCAGTATTTT. The encoded protein is CASSLRGEGGTQYF.